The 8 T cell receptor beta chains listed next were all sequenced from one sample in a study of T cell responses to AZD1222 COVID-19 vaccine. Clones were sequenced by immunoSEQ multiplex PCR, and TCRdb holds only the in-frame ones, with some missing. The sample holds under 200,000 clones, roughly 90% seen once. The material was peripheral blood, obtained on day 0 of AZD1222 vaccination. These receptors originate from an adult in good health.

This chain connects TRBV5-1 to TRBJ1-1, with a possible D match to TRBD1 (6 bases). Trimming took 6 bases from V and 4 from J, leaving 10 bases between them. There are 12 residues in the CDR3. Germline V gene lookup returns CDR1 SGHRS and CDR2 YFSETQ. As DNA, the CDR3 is TGCGCCAGCACAGGGGTCGGCACTGAAGCTTTCTTT. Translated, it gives CASTGVGTEAFF.

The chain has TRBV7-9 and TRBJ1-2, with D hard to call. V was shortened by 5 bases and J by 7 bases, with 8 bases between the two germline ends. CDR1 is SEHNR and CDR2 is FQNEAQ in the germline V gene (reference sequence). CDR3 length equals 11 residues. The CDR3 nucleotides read TGTGCCAGCAGCGCTGACGGTGGCTACACCTTC. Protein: CASSADGGYTF.

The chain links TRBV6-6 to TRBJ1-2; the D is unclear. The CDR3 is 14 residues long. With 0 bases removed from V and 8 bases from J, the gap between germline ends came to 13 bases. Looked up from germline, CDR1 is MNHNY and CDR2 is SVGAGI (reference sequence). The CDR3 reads CASSYSKGVYGYTF. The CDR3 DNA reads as TGTGCCAGCAGTTACTCGAAGGGTGTCTACGGCTACACCTTC.

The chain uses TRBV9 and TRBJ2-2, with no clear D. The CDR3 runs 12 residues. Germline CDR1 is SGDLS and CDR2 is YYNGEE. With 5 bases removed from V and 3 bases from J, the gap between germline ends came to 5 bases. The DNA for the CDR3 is TGTGCCAGCAGTGGGGACACCGGGGAGCTGTTTTTT. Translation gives CASSGDTGELFF.

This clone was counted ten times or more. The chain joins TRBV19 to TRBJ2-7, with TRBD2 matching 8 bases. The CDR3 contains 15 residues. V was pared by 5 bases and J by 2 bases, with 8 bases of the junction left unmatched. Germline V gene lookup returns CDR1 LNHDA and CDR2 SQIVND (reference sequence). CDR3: CASSPTSGWTYEQYF. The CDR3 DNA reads TGTGCCAGTAGTCCTACTAGCGGATGGACCTACGAGCAGTACTTC.

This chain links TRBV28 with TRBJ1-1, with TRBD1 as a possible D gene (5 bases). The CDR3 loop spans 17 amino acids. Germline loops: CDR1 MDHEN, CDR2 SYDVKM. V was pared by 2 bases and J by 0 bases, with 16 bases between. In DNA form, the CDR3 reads TGTGCCAGCAGTTTACCCCAGGGAGCCGGAATGAACACTGAAGCTTTCTTT. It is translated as CASSLPQGAGMNTEAFF.

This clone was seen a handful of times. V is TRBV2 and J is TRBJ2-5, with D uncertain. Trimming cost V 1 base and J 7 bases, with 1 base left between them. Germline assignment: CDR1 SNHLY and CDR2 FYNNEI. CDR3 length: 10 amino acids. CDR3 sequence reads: CASSEGTQYF. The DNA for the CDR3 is TGTGCCAGCAGTGAAGGGACCCAGTACTTC.

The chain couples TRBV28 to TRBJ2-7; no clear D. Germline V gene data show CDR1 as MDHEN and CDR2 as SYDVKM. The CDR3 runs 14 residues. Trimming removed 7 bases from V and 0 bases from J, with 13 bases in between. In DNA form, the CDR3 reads TGTGCCAGCAACCCCCCCTCCTCCTCCTACGAGCAGTACTTC. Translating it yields CASNPPSSSYEQYF.